This TCR beta chain stems from a study of Ad26.COV2.S vaccination and SARS-CoV-2 variants. Note on this clone: The antigen is undetermined. This specimen includes other DNA sequences encoding the same CDR3.

Germline V gene data show CDR1 as LNHDA and CDR2 as SQIVND (reference sequence). The CDR3 consists of 14 residues. Between the trimmed V and J ends, which lost 0 bases and 6 bases, there was a span of 8 bases. The protocol was immunoSEQ multiplex PCR, while the TCRdb copy is restricted to in-frame clones and leaves out a portion. The table has about 350,000 clones, about 89% seen once. Treatment described: roughly 19 received Ad26.COV2.S at low or high dose, single or two shots; about 5 received placebo; per-sample allocation not given. Each sample was drawn 63 days after the first injection (of vaccine or placebo). Overall study results and limits: Vaccine recipients surpassed placebo recipients in spike-specific TCR breadth.

The chain has TRBV19 and TRBJ2-2; D gene ambiguous. The source material was peripheral blood, sampled in a trial of Ad26.COV2.S vaccine versus placebo. The source of this sequence is a person aged 18-65 years who received the Ad26.COV2.S COVID-19 vaccine or a placebo. The CDR3 loop reads CASSIEGRAGELFF. As DNA, the CDR3 is TGTGCCAGTAGTATAGAGGGAAGGGCCGGGGAGCTGTTTTTT.